This T cell receptor beta chain was captured by sequencing in a study of blood T cell repertoires in COVID-19. At the level of the study: Sites across the United States, Italy and Spain contributed samples from acute and convalescent COVID-19.

From germline, CDR1 is MGHDK and CDR2 SYGVNS. CDR3 length: 14 residues. Losses at the gene ends were 5 bases for V and 3 bases for J; bases not matched to a gene: 3. Produced via immunoSEQ multiplex PCR; TCRdb's table is partial and in-frame only. Of 300,000 to 350,000 clones listed, around 80% are singletons. The V gene is TRBV25-1, the J gene TRBJ2-2, with 7 bases lining up with TRBD1. The specimen was peripheral blood. The sequence came from a man aged 30-40 years with active or convalescent COVID-19. CDR3 nucleotide sequence: TGTGCCAGCAGTAAGACAGGGTACACCGGGGAGCTGTTTTTT. It codes for CASSKTGYTGELFF.